The 6 T cell receptor beta chains reported below all come from one sample, sequenced in a study of shared clonotypes between healthy human individuals. Clones were read by immunoSEQ multiplex PCR, and TCRdb kept only the in-frame ones, dropping some. The table lists approximately 1,500,000 clones, 98% of them singletons. Sequenced input: naive CD4+ T cells sorted from blood. Subset in this sample: CD45RA+ positively selected. All receptors derive from a man younger than 40 in good health.

The chain couples TRBV19 to TRBJ1-2; 8 bases align to TRBD1. Germline-derived CDR1 and CDR2 are LNHDA and SQIVND (reference sequence). The CDR3 contains 14 residues. The J segment lost 4 bases and the V segment lost 4 bases, leaving 5 bases of the junction unmatched. The CDR3 here is CASSTGQGSYGYTF. The CDR3 DNA reads as TGTGCCAGTAGTACCGGACAGGGTTCCTATGGCTACACCTTC.

The rearrangement uses TRBV5-4 and TRBJ2-2, with D perhaps TRBD1 (6 bases). Germline values: CDR1 SGHNT, CDR2 YYREEE (reference sequence). The length of the CDR3 is 14 residues. V gave up 7 bases and J gave up 7 bases, with 17 bases separating them. CDR3 region: CASLVGGVSGELFF. The DNA of the CDR3 is TGTGCCAGCCTCGTAGGGGGAGTCAGCGGGGAGCTGTTTTTT.

The chain couples TRBV2 to TRBJ1-4; D unresolved. CDR3 length equals 16 residues. Germline V gene sequence: CDR1 SNHLY, CDR2 FYNNEI. Trimming removed 6 bases at V and 2 bases at J, with 16 bases between. CDR3 nucleotides: TGTGCCAGCAGCCCACCGACCCCCCGGACTAATGAAAAACTGTTTTTT. Its protein product is CASSPPTPRTNEKLFF.

This chain connects TRBV5-4 to TRBJ1-4; D possibly corresponds to TRBD1 (6 bases). The CDR3 covers 17 residues. The V end was cut by 0 bases, the J end by 0 bases, with 12 bases between. Germline CDR1 reads SGHNT; CDR2 reads YYREEE (reference sequence). Written as DNA, the CDR3 is TGTGCCAGCAGCTTGGGGGGGGCTCCAGCAACTAATGAAAAACTGTTTTTT. This gives the protein CASSLGGAPATNEKLFF.

The chain joins TRBV7-9 to TRBJ2-7, with 7 bases lining up with TRBD1. Germline V gene lookup returns CDR1 SEHNR and CDR2 FQNEAQ (reference sequence). V trimming: 4 bases; J trimming: 7 bases; junction bases outside the gene matches: 10. This CDR3 has 14 amino acids. The CDR3 loop is CASSSTDRPREQYF. In DNA form, the CDR3 reads TGTGCCAGCAGCTCAACGGACAGGCCCAGGGAGCAGTACTTC.

The J gene is TRBJ2-1, the V gene TRBV7-2; TRBD2 matches at 10 bases. The trim removed 6 bases at V and 10 bases at J, leaving 9 bases unmatched. Germline loops: CDR1 SGHTA, CDR2 FQGNSA. The CDR3 is made up of 14 amino acids. The CDR3 reads CASRITGTSDEQFF. The CDR3 DNA follows: TGTGCCAGCAGAATAACCGGGACTAGCGACGAGCAGTTCTTC.